The 26 T cell receptor beta chains reported below all come from one sample, sequenced in a study of Ad26.COV2.S vaccination and SARS-CoV-2 variants. Treatment meaning: around 19 received Ad26.COV2.S at low or high dose, single or two shots; about 5 received placebo; per-sample allocation not given. The study sampled participants on day 63 after the first vaccine or placebo injection. Method: immunoSEQ multiplex PCR; TCRdb's copy keeps in-frame clones and lacks some. Here the sample spans around 300,000 clones, around 89% being singletons. The sample consisted of peripheral blood, taken in a trial of Ad26.COV2.S vaccine versus placebo. Every receptor here comes from a person aged 18-60 years who received the Ad26.COV2.S COVID-19 vaccine or a placebo.

The chain couples TRBV30 to TRBJ2-7, with D tentatively TRBD2 (6 bases). The germline gives CDR1 GTSNPN, CDR2 SVGIG (reference sequence). CDR3 length equals 15 residues. The germline V and J ends were trimmed by 3 bases and 5 bases, with 20 bases remaining between them. Here the CDR3 reads CAWRELPRRGDEQYF. CDR3 nucleotides: TGTGCCTGGAGAGAGCTACCCAGGCGCGGGGACGAGCAGTACTTC.

This clone appeared a few times. The CDR3 DNA reads TGCAGCGGATCCTTGGCCCTGGGCTACACCTTC. It specifies CSGSLALGYTF. J is TRBJ1-2 and V is TRBV29-1, with D unclear. Deletions cut 7 bases from V and 8 bases from J, with 14 bases between. The CDR3 extends over 11 amino acids. From germline, CDR1 is SQVTM and CDR2 ANQGSEA.

The rearrangement uses TRBV6-2 or TRBV6-3 and TRBJ1-1; tentative D call: TRBD1 (6 bases). This CDR3 has 11 amino acids. The germline CDR1 and CDR2 sequences are MNHEY and SVGEGT. The ends were cut back, 5 bases at V and 8 bases at J, with 9 bases in the middle. CDR3 in DNA: TGTGCCAGCAGTCAGGGGTCGGAAGCTTTCTTT. This codes for CASSQGSEAFF.

The CDR3: CASSPGPGSYEQYF. The CDR3 coding sequence is TGTGCCAGCAGCCCCGGCCCGGGGAGCTACGAGCAGTACTTC. The rearrangement joins TRBV7-2 to TRBJ2-7; perhaps TRBD2 as D (5 bases). The CDR3 extends over 14 amino acids. V gave up 5 bases and J gave up 3 bases, with 14 bases separating them. Germline V gene data show CDR1 as SGHTA and CDR2 as FQGNSA.

This chain links TRBV2 with TRBJ2-7; a weak D match, TRBD1 (6 bases). Germline V gives CDR1 SNHLY, CDR2 FYNNEI. The CDR3 loop spans 17 amino acids. The V end lost 2 bases, the J end lost 2 bases, and 19 bases lay between the germline ends. The chain's CDR3 is CASSEWNGAGEAYEQYF. The CDR3 bases are TGTGCCAGCAGTGAATGGAACGGGGCAGGGGAAGCCTACGAGCAGTACTTC.

This clone has just a few counts. The chain recombines TRBV3-1 (or the pseudogene TRBV3-2) with TRBJ2-2; 9 nucleotides line up with TRBD1. Unmatched junction bases numbered 7, after V lost 4 bases and J lost 7 bases. Germline loops: CDR1 LGHDT, CDR2 YNNKEL (reference sequence). The CDR3 runs to 15 residues. The CDR3: CASSRGQGINGELFF. The CDR3, as DNA: TGTGCCAGCAGCCGCGGACAGGGGATAAACGGGGAGCTGTTTTTT.

The chain employs TRBV19 and TRBJ2-2; 14 nucleotides align to TRBD2. Germline assignment: CDR1 LNHDA and CDR2 SQIVND (reference sequence). V was clipped by 7 bases and J by 5 bases; unmatched bases: 6. There are 16 residues in the CDR3. The CDR3 reads CASMGLAGVVTGELFF. The CDR3 DNA is TGTGCCAGTATGGGACTAGCGGGAGTAGTGACCGGGGAGCTGTTTTTT.

The V gene is TRBV14, the J gene TRBJ1-2; TRBD1 matches 9 bases. The CDR3 loop spans 16 amino acids. V was pared by 2 bases and J by 4 bases, with 8 bases of the junction left unmatched. Germline-derived CDR1 and CDR2 are SGHDN and FVKESK. The CDR3 DNA follows: TGTGCCAGCAGCCAAAGGAAGGGGACAGGGACCTATGGCTACACCTTC. It yields the protein CASSQRKGTGTYGYTF.

The table lists this clone with a count of one. The chain employs TRBV7-9 and TRBJ2-2; D unclear. CDR1 is SEHNR, CDR2 FQNEAQ, per germline (reference sequence). V was trimmed by 1 base and J by 6 bases, leaving 6 bases between them. This CDR3 comprises 13 residues. CDR3 in amino acids: CASSLGSAGELFF. CDR3 DNA sequence: TGTGCCAGCAGCTTAGGGAGCGCCGGGGAGCTGTTTTTT.

The chain combines TRBV5-1 with TRBJ2-1, with D maybe TRBD2 (6 bases). Germline V gene sequence: CDR1 SGHRS, CDR2 YFSETQ. CDR3 length: 15 amino acids. V lost 0 bases and J lost 8, with 15 bases in between. The CDR3, as DNA: TGCGCCAGCAGCTTGGGGTTCGGTAGCGGCCATGAGCAGTTCTTC. Its protein is CASSLGFGSGHEQFF.

The CDR3 sequence is CASSKTGGTDTQYF. For the CDR3, the DNA is TGTGCCAGCAGTAAGACAGGGGGCACAGATACGCAGTATTTT. V and J are TRBV6-4 and TRBJ2-3, with 8 bases aligning to TRBD1. Germline loops: CDR1 MRHNA, CDR2 SNTAGT. The CDR3 sequence is 14 residues long. After removal of 5 bases from V and 1 base from J, the junction contained 2 bases not matched to a gene.

The J gene is TRBJ1-1, the V gene TRBV6-4; D not resolved. The length of the CDR3 is 13 residues. Trimming shortened V by 2 bases and J by 11 bases, and 15 bases separated the two germline ends. In germline, CDR1 is MRHNA, CDR2 SNTAGT. DNA for the CDR3: TGTGCCAGCAGTGACGAGGGTGGCAGCTCCGCTTTCTTT. It translates to CASSDEGGSSAFF.

This sequence joins TRBV28 and TRBJ1-5; D call uncertain. Per germline, CDR1 MDHEN and CDR2 SYDVKM. Deletions cut 1 base from V and 7 bases from J, with 11 bases between. This CDR3 region has 14 residues. This chain's CDR3 is CASSLSAGRQPQHF. DNA for the CDR3: TGTGCCAGCAGTTTATCAGCGGGGAGGCAGCCCCAGCATTTT.

This chain joins TRBV28 and TRBJ2-5; 14 bases align to TRBD2. The V gene's germline CDR1 is MDHEN and CDR2 SYDVKM. The CDR3 is 19 amino acids. V shed 5 bases, J shed 5 bases, and the junction held 16 bases outside the gene matches. CDR3 region: CASSAPSPGLAGEGETQYF. CDR3 nucleotide sequence: TGTGCCAGCAGTGCGCCCTCACCGGGACTAGCGGGAGAGGGGGAGACCCAGTACTTC.

Of note for this clone: At one end the junction does not follow the germline gene, possibly because of a read error. The chain uses TRBV7-9 and TRBJ2-1, with 7 bases matching TRBD2. Germline CDR1 reads SEHNR; CDR2 reads FQNEAQ (reference sequence). The CDR3 loop spans 15 amino acids. The CDR3 DNA follows: TGTGCCGGCAGACGTCCCACTACTAGCGTCAATGAGCAGTTCTTC. As protein: CAGRRPTTSVNEQFF.

The chain is built from TRBV27 and TRBJ1-1; no reliable D call. Germline CDR1 reads MNHEY; CDR2 reads SMNVEV (reference sequence). The CDR3 totals 15 residues. The V and J ends lost 1 base and 2 bases respectively, with 11 bases between them. The DNA for the CDR3 is TGTGCCAGCAGTTTATACCCGGACCTTAACACTGAAGCTTTCTTT. Its translation: CASSLYPDLNTEAFF.

The J gene is TRBJ1-4, the V gene TRBV5-1; D not resolved. Trimming shortened V by 1 base and J by 8 bases, and 15 bases separated the two germline ends. This CDR3 is built from 15 residues. Per germline, CDR1 SGHRS and CDR2 YFSETQ. The CDR3: CASSLSGSSLEKLFF. The CDR3 DNA reads as TGCGCCAGCAGCTTGTCTGGGAGCAGCCTCGAAAAACTGTTTTTT.

The chain joins TRBV27 to TRBJ1-1; 9 nucleotides match TRBD1. The V gene's germline CDR1 is MNHEY and CDR2 SMNVEV (reference sequence). This CDR3 is built from 15 residues. V shed 6 bases, J shed 6 bases, and the junction held 11 bases outside the gene matches. CDR3 DNA sequence: TGTGCCAGCAGCGGATCGACAGGGGGAAACCCTGAAGCTTTCTTT. This encodes CASSGSTGGNPEAFF.

The chain joins TRBV7-3 to TRBJ1-3, with TRBD1 as a possible D gene (6 bases). Trimming took off 5 bases at V and 4 bases at J, with 18 bases between the two ends. The CDR3 is 16 residues long. The germline V gene has CDR1 SGHTA and CDR2 FQGTGA. CDR3 DNA: TGTGCCAGCAGCCCTTCTAGTTGGGGGACAGGAAACACCATATATTTT. It codes for CASSPSSWGTGNTIYF.

The rearrangement uses TRBV5-1 and TRBJ2-3; 7 bases line up with TRBD2. The germline V gene encodes CDR1 SGHRS and CDR2 YFSETQ. This CDR3 comprises 14 residues. V was pared by 4 bases and J by 2 bases, with 4 bases of the junction left unmatched. CDR3 sequence reads: CASSITSDTDTQYF. CDR3 in DNA: TGCGCCAGCAGCATAACTAGCGACACAGATACGCAGTATTTT.

The chain combines TRBV2 with TRBJ1-4; the D is unclear. CDR1 and CDR2 (germline): SNHLY, FYNNEI. Trimming removed 1 base from V and 10 bases from J, with 4 bases in between. This CDR3 comprises 11 residues. The CDR3 protein is CASSEVGKLFF. CDR3 bases: TGTGCCAGCAGTGAAGTTGGAAAACTGTTTTTT.

This chain joins TRBV6-1 and TRBJ1-5; D unresolved. Trimming took off 2 bases at V and 5 bases at J, with 4 bases between the two ends. Germline V lookup: CDR1 MNHNS, CDR2 SASEGT. This CDR3 has 12 residues. CDR3: CASSEFDQPQHF. The CDR3 DNA sequence: TGTGCCAGCAGTGAATTTGATCAGCCCCAGCATTTT.

CDR3 DNA: TGTGCCAGCAGTTATACAGGGGCCTCAAACACTGAAGCTTTCTTT. This codes for CASSYTGASNTEAFF. This chain links TRBV6-6 with TRBJ1-1; TRBD1 agrees at 7 bases. V lost 3 bases to trimming and J lost 2 bases; unmatched junction nucleotides: 6. The length of the CDR3 is 15 residues. Looked up from germline, CDR1 is MNHNY and CDR2 is SVGAGI (reference sequence).

In the case of this clone: The junction shows a germline mismatch at one end, possibly a read error. This chain connects TRBV7-7 to TRBJ2-1; D assignment may be TRBD1 or TRBD2 (5 bases each). Germline lookup yields CDR1 SSHAT and CDR2 FNYEAQ (reference sequence). CDR3 length: 15 residues. The CDR3 sequence is CASSPPGTRYNEQFF. CDR3 nucleotide sequence: TGTGCTAGCAGCCCGCCCGGGACCCGCTACAATGAGCAGTTCTTC.

The chain links TRBV7-3 to TRBJ2-2, with D tentatively TRBD1 (6 bases). This CDR3 has 14 residues. CDR1 and CDR2 from the germline V gene are SGHTA and FQGTGA. The germline V and J ends were trimmed by 4 bases and 4 bases, with 10 bases remaining between them. This CDR3 reads CASSSSGVTGELFF. CDR3 coding DNA: TGTGCCAGCAGCTCATCAGGGGTCACCGGGGAGCTGTTTTTT.

The CDR3 reads CASSPQGQDNEQFF. In nucleotides, the CDR3 is TGTGCCAGCTCACCCCAGGGACAGGACAATGAGCAGTTCTTC. The rearrangement joins TRBV18 to TRBJ2-1; 8 positions agree with TRBD1. CDR1 KGHSH and CDR2 LQKENI come from the germline V gene. This CDR3 has 14 residues. Trimming removed 3 bases from V and 5 bases from J; junction bases left unmatched: 3.